The T cell receptor beta chain under discussion was sequenced for a study of T cells in Graves' hyperthyroidism and ophthalmopathy. Turning to the study itself: Peripheral blood was taken when the disease was first diagnosed, before any treatment began.

Germline V gene sequence: CDR1 SGDLS, CDR2 YYNGEE. The CDR3 totals 15 residues. V lost 4 bases and J 4 bases, leaving 15 bases between the germline ends. This clonotype was detected many times. What was amplified from RNA transcripts were TCR beta CDR3 regions. The HTBI primer set served for first-round RT-PCR of the TCR CDR3. TCRdb itself ran the multiplex PCR reads through MiXCR, one entry per CDR3 protein. The sample has 500,000 to 600,000 distinct CDR3 sequences, 15% to 20% seen once. The sample comprised blood. The chain is built from TRBV9 and TRBJ1-5; D not resolved. This receptor was obtained from a man between 35 and 55 years old with Graves' ophthalmopathy. CDR3 residues: CASSLDPRMNQPQHF. CDR3 sequence (DNA): TGTGCCAGCAGCTTGGACCCACGGATGAATCAGCCCCAGCATTTT.